A single sample is the source of the 24 T cell receptor beta chains below, sequenced in a study of response to subunit inactivated influenza vaccine. MiXCR was run by TCRdb on the RT-PCR reads, yielding one entry per CDR3 protein. The profile shows more than 150,000 distinct CDR3 sequences, around 9.2% of them singletons. The starting material was non-naive T cells sorted from PBMCs, obtained on the day of vaccination. The receptors were sampled from a man aged 45-65 years who received an inactivated influenza vaccine.

The chain combines TRBV5-1 with TRBJ2-1, with a weak D call TRBD1 (5 bases). The CDR3 is made up of 15 amino acids. CDR1 is SGHRS, CDR2 YFSETQ, per germline. The V gene lost 0 bases and the J gene lost 3 bases, with 10 bases spanning the gap. CDR3 nucleotides: TGCGCCAGCAGCTTGGGGACAAACCTCTACAATGAGCAGTTCTTC. This translates into CASSLGTNLYNEQFF.

This clonotype was detected ten times or more. The rearrangement joins TRBV9 to TRBJ2-1; 12 bases are a match to TRBD2. Germline values: CDR1 SGDLS, CDR2 YYNGEE. This CDR3 contains 20 residues. Trimming at V came to 4 bases and at J to 4 bases, leaving 18 bases not matched to a gene. DNA for the CDR3: TGTGCCAGCAGCATAGGACCGGGACTAGCGGGTAGGGAGGGGTACAATGAGCAGTTCTTC. It codes for CASSIGPGLAGREGYNEQFF.

This chain uses TRBV20-1 with TRBJ2-7; maybe TRBD2 (6 bases). The CDR3 is 14 amino acids. Germline assignment: CDR1 DFQATT and CDR2 SNEGSKA (reference sequence). V gave up 3 bases and J gave up 6 bases, with 18 bases separating them. The CDR3: CSARSPTSWGEQYF. The CDR3 region has the DNA TGCAGTGCTAGGTCCCCGACTAGTTGGGGCGAGCAGTACTTC.

The CDR3: CASSMDRVTVEAFF. Written as DNA, the CDR3 is TGTGCCAGCAGCATGGATAGAGTCACCGTTGAAGCTTTCTTT. This chain connects TRBV2 to TRBJ1-1; unclear D gene. V lost 6 bases to trimming and J lost 7 bases, with 18 bases between them. CDR1 is SNHLY, CDR2 FYNNEI, per germline. There are 14 residues in the CDR3.

In this sample, this clonotype turned up many times. This rearrangement joins TRBV28 to TRBJ1-4; tentative D call: TRBD1 (6 bases). Trimming took 5 bases from V and 0 from J, leaving 13 bases between them. The CDR3 consists of 16 residues. Germline CDR1 and CDR2: MDHEN and SYDVKM. This CDR3 is CASSSQGTSTNEKLFF. The CDR3 DNA reads TGTGCCAGCAGTAGCCAGGGGACTTCAACTAATGAAAAACTGTTTTTT.

This clonotype was recorded many times. The V gene is TRBV5-1, the J gene TRBJ2-7; TRBD2 is a possible D gene (6 bases). This CDR3 region has 15 residues. V dropped 2 bases and J dropped 0 bases, with 12 bases sitting between them. Germline V gene lookup returns CDR1 SGHRS and CDR2 YFSETQ. The CDR3 sequence is CASSLTGTPSYEQYF. The DNA of the CDR3 is TGCGCCAGCAGCTTAACCGGGACTCCCTCCTACGAGCAGTACTTC. Combining the CDR3 with reference TRBV5-1 and TRBJ2-7 gives the whole variable domain KAGVTQTPRYLIKTRGQQVTLSCSPISGHRSVSWYQQTPGQGLQFLFEYFSETQRNKGNFPGRFSGRQFSNSRSEMNVSTLELGDSALYLCASSLTGTPSYEQYFGPGTRLTVT.

This clonotype has more than one count but fewer than ten. The chain combines TRBV13 with TRBJ2-7, with a possible D match to TRBD1 (5 bases). Germline lookup yields CDR1 PRHDT and CDR2 FYEKMQ (reference sequence). Trimming took off 1 base at V and 0 bases at J, with 10 bases between the two ends. The CDR3 sequence is 15 residues long. DNA of the CDR3: TGTGCCAGCAGCTTAGTGACAGATAACTCCTACGAGCAGTACTTC. This sequence encodes CASSLVTDNSYEQYF.

V gene TRBV10-3 combines with J gene TRBJ2-7; 7 bases match TRBD1. The J segment lost 7 bases and the V segment lost 11 bases, leaving 8 bases of the junction unmatched. The germline V gene has CDR1 ENHRY and CDR2 SYGVKD. CDR3 size: 11 residues. The CDR3 sequence is CAAAQGPEQYF. In DNA, the CDR3 is TGTGCCGCTGCACAGGGGCCAGAGCAGTACTTC.

This clonotype was counted only a few times. The chain employs TRBV5-4 and TRBJ1-2; D is unclear. Trimming took 0 bases from V and 6 from J, leaving 12 bases between them. The CDR3 is 14 residues long. In germline, CDR1 is SGHNT, CDR2 YYREEE (reference sequence). The CDR3 DNA reads TGTGCCAGCAGCTTGGCCGGAATCCCGAATGGCTACACCTTC. As protein: CASSLAGIPNGYTF.

Only a few counts were recorded for this clonotype. The chain joins TRBV2 to TRBJ1-4; 9 bases map to TRBD1. CDR3 size: 15 residues. Germline V gene lookup returns CDR1 SNHLY and CDR2 FYNNEI. After removal of 1 base from V and 8 bases from J, the junction contained 5 bases not matched to a gene. In DNA form, the CDR3 reads TGTGCCAGCAGTGAAGTCCGGACAGGGGTAGAAAAACTGTTTTTT. Protein sequence: CASSEVRTGVEKLFF.

The V and J genes are TRBV15 and TRBJ1-6; D gene ambiguous. Germline lookup yields CDR1 LNHNV and CDR2 YYDKDF (reference sequence). This CDR3 has 15 residues. V lost 0 bases and J lost 7, with 10 bases in between. The CDR3 loop is CATSRDRISNSPLHF. The CDR3 nucleotides are TGTGCCACCAGCAGAGATCGGATTTCAAATTCACCCCTCCACTTT.

This clonotype was seen many times. The CDR3 DNA reads TGCAGTGCTAGCCCGGGACAGGGAGGCTATGGCTACACCTTC. The encoded protein is CSASPGQGGYGYTF. The chain is built from TRBV20-1 and TRBJ1-2, with 9 nucleotides matching TRBD1. Germline V gives CDR1 DFQATT, CDR2 SNEGSKA (reference sequence). V was clipped by 3 bases and J by 4 bases; unmatched bases: 6. The CDR3 covers 14 residues.

This clonotype was found a few times. The rearrangement joins TRBV7-6 to TRBJ1-6, with TRBD1 as a possible D gene (6 bases). The CDR3 contains 14 residues. V was cut by 1 base and J by 7 bases, with 8 bases left in between. Germline values: CDR1 SGHVS, CDR2 FNYEAQ. This chain's CDR3 is CASSLGTENSPLHF. CDR3 bases: TGTGCCAGCAGCTTAGGGACAGAGAATTCACCCCTCCACTTT.

This clonotype came up many times. At one end, the junction sequence differs from germline, possibly due to a read error. This chain uses TRBV14 with TRBJ2-2; D is unresolved. This CDR3 has 15 residues. CDR1 is SGHDN, CDR2 FVKESK, per germline. The CDR3 region has the DNA TGTGCCAGCAGCAAAGACACCGGTGCCACCGGGGAGCTGTTTTTT. It encodes CASSKDTGATGELFF.

The J gene is TRBJ1-2, the V gene TRBV5-1; no clear D. Trimming took off 0 bases at V and 5 bases at J, with 14 bases between the two ends. The CDR3 has 15 residues. Germline CDR1 is SGHRS and CDR2 is YFSETQ. CDR3 DNA: TGCGCCAGCAGCTTGGCGGGTGAGGGAACGTATGGCTACACCTTC. It codes for CASSLAGEGTYGYTF.

The J gene is TRBJ2-1, the V gene TRBV14, with D uncertain. V was cut by 0 bases and J by 1 base, with 10 bases left in between. The CDR3 has 16 residues. From germline, CDR1 is SGHDN and CDR2 FVKESK. The CDR3 nucleotides read TGTGCCAGCAGCCAAGAATTCATCTCGTCCTACAATGAGCAGTTCTTC. This encodes CASSQEFISSYNEQFF.

This clonotype was observed a handful of times. This chain uses TRBV4-3 with TRBJ2-3; tentatively, D is TRBD1 or TRBD2 (5 bases each). Germline V gene data show CDR1 as LGHNA and CDR2 as YSLEER. V lost 0 bases, J lost 3 bases, and 16 bases lay in between. The CDR3 runs to 17 residues. CDR3 nucleotides: TGCGCCAGCAGCCAAGACCCCGGGGCAGGGTGGACAGATACGCAGTATTTT. Translated: CASSQDPGAGWTDTQYF.

The rearrangement links TRBV6-2 or TRBV6-3 to TRBJ2-1; 11 bases align to TRBD1. The length of the CDR3 is 15 residues. The junction had 5 bases not matched to a gene; V was cut back by 8 bases and J by 2 bases. Germline CDR1 MNHEY, CDR2 SVGEGT. In DNA, the CDR3 is TGTGCCAGCGGTCAGGGACAGGGGGCCTACAATGAGCAGTTCTTC. It specifies CASGQGQGAYNEQFF.

This clonotype was seen a few times. The chain carries TRBV30 and TRBJ2-7; D possibly corresponds to TRBD1 (6 bases). Per the germline V gene, CDR1 is GTSNPN and CDR2 is SVGIG (reference sequence). The CDR3 has 15 residues. Between the trimmed V and J ends, which lost 0 bases and 2 bases, there was a span of 14 bases. CDR3 sequence (DNA): TGTGCCTGGAGTGTATTCGGGACAATCGCCTACGAGCAGTACTTC. Translation gives CAWSVFGTIAYEQYF.

This clonotype was recorded many times. The chain carries TRBV18 and TRBJ2-3; 9 bases fit TRBD2. Losses at the gene ends were 4 bases for V and 2 bases for J; bases not matched to a gene: 4. This CDR3 is 15 amino acids long. Germline V gives CDR1 KGHSH, CDR2 LQKENI. CDR3 amino acids: CASSQLAGDTDTQYF. The DNA for the CDR3 is TGTGCCAGCTCACAACTAGCGGGCGACACAGATACGCAGTATTTT.

This clonotype turned up a few times. The chain has TRBV20-1 and TRBJ2-1; perhaps D is TRBD1 or TRBD2 (5 bases each). The CDR3 has 14 residues. Germline V CDR1 and CDR2: DFQATT, SNEGSKA (reference sequence). V was shortened by 6 bases and J by 3 bases, with 15 bases between the two germline ends. CDR3 DNA: TGCAGTGCCACGAGGGGCGGGCACTACAATGAGCAGTTCTTC. This sequence encodes CSATRGGHYNEQFF.

This clonotype was seen more than once but under ten times. The chain is built from TRBV19 and TRBJ2-4; maybe TRBD1 (5 bases). The V gene's germline CDR1 is LNHDA and CDR2 SQIVND (reference sequence). The CDR3 has 15 amino acids. V was cut by 6 bases and J by 0 bases, with 12 bases left in between. CDR3 sequence: CASRTGSLAKNIQYF. CDR3 sequence (DNA): TGTGCCAGTAGAACAGGATCCCTAGCCAAAAACATTCAGTACTTC.

At least ten counts were recorded for this clonotype. The J gene is TRBJ2-1, the V gene TRBV20-1; TRBD2 matches at 9 bases. The CDR3 loop spans 16 amino acids. Germline CDR1 is DFQATT and CDR2 is SNEGSKA (reference sequence). V was pared by 0 bases and J by 0 bases, with 3 bases of the junction left unmatched. The CDR3 reads CSAREVAGDSYNEQFF. The DNA for the CDR3 is TGCAGTGCTAGAGAAGTAGCGGGAGACTCCTACAATGAGCAGTTCTTC.

The sample holds many counts of this clonotype. This chain uses TRBV7-9 with TRBJ1-5; no reliable D call. V dropped 8 bases and J dropped 5 bases, with 13 bases sitting between them. Germline assignment: CDR1 SEHNR and CDR2 FQNEAQ (reference sequence). This CDR3 has 13 amino acids. CDR3 sequence: CASGAGRYQPQHF. The DNA for the CDR3 is TGTGCCAGCGGAGCGGGGAGGTATCAGCCCCAGCATTTT.